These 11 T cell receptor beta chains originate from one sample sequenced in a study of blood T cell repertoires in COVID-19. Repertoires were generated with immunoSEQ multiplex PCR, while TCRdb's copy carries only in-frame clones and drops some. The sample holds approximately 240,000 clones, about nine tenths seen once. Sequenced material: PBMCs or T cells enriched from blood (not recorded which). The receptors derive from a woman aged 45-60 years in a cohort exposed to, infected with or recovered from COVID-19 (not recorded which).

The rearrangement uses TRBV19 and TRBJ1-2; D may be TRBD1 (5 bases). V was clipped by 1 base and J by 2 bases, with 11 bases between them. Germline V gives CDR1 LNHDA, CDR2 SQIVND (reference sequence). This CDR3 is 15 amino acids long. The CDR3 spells CASSIADTENYGYTF. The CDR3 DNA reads TGTGCCAGTAGTATAGCGGACACCGAGAACTATGGCTACACCTTC.

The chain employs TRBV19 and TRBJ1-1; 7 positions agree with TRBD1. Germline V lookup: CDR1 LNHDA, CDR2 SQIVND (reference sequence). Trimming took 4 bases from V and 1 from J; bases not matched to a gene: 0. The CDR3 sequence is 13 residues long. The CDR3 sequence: CASSRTGNTEAFF. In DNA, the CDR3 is TGTGCCAGTAGTAGGACAGGGAACACTGAAGCTTTCTTT.

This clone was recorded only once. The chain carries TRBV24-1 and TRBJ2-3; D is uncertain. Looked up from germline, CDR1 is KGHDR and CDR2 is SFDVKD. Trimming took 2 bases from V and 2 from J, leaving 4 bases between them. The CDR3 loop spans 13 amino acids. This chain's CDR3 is CATSDSYTDTQYF. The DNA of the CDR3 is TGTGCCACCAGTGATTCTTACACAGATACGCAGTATTTT.

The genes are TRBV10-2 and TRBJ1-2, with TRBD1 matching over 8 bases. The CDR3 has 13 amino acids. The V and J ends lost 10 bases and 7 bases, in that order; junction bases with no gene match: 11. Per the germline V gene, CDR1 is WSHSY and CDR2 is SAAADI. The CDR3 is CAKPLDRAGGYTF. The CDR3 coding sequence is TGCGCCAAGCCATTGGACAGGGCGGGTGGCTACACCTTC.

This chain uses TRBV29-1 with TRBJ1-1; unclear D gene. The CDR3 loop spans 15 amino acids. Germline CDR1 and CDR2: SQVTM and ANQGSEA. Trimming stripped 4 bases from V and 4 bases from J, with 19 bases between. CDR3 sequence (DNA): TGCAGCGTTGGGGCGGGAACCGGATACGGCACTGAAGCTTTCTTT. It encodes CSVGAGTGYGTEAFF.

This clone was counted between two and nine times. The DNA of the CDR3 is TGTGCCAGCAGCCCGGCAGGGGGTTACGGAAACACCATATATTTT. Translated: CASSPAGGYGNTIYF. The chain couples TRBV4-2 to TRBJ1-3; 7 bases align to TRBD1. This CDR3 is built from 15 residues. Germline trimming cut 4 bases from V and 4 bases from J; bases unmatched to any gene: 7. Germline CDR1 and CDR2: LGHNA and YNFKEQ.

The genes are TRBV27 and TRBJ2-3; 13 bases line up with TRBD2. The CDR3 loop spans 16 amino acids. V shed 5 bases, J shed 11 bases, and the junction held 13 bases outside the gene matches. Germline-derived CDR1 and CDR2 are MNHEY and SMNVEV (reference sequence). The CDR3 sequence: CASSPARLAGGREQYF. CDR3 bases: TGTGCCAGCAGTCCCGCCCGACTAGCGGGGGGCCGGGAGCAGTATTTT.

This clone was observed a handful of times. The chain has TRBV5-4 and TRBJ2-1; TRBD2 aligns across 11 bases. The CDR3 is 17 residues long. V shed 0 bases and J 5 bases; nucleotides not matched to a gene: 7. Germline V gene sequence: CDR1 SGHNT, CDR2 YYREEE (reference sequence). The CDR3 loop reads CASSLEASGGQNNEQFF. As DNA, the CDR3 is TGTGCCAGCAGCTTGGAGGCTAGCGGGGGGCAAAACAATGAGCAGTTCTTC.

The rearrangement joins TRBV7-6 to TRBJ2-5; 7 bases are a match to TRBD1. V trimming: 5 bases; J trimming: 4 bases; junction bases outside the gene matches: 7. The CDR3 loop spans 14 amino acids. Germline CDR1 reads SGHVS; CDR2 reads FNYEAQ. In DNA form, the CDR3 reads TGTGCCAGCAGCCCCCCGGGACAGACAGAGACCCAGTACTTC. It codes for CASSPPGQTETQYF.

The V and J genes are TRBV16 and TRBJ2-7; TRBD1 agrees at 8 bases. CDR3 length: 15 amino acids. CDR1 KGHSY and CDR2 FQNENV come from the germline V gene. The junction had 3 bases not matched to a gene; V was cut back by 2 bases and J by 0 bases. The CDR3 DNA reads TGTGCCAGCAGCCAACAACAGGGGGTCTCCTACGAGCAGTACTTC. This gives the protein CASSQQQGVSYEQYF.

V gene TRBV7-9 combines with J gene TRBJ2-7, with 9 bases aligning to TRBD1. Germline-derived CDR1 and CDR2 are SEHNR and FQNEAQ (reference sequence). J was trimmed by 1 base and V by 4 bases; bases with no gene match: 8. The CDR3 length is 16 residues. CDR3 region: CASSSLPGQGSYEQYF. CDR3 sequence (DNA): TGTGCCAGCAGCTCCCTGCCGGGACAGGGTTCCTACGAGCAGTACTTC.